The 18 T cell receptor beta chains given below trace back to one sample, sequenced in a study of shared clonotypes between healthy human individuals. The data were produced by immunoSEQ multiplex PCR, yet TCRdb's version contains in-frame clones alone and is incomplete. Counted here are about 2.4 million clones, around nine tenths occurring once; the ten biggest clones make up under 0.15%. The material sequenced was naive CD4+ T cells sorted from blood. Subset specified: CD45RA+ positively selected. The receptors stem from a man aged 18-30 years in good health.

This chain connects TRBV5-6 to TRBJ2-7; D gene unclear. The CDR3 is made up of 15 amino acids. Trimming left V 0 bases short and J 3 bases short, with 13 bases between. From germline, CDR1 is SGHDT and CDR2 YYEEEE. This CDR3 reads CASSLEAGFFYEQYF. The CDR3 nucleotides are TGTGCCAGCAGCTTGGAGGCAGGATTCTTCTACGAGCAGTACTTC.

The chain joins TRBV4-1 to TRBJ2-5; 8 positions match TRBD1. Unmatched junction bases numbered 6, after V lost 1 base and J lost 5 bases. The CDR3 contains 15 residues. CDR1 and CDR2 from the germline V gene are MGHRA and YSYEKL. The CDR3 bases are TGCGCCAGCAGCCAAGTGACAGGGGTATTGGAGACCCAGTACTTC. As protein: CASSQVTGVLETQYF.

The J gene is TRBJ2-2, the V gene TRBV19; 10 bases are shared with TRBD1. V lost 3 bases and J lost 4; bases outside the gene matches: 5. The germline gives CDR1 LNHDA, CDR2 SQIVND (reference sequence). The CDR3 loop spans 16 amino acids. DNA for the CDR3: TGTGCCAGTAGTATCGGGACAGGGGATCTCACCGGGGAGCTGTTTTTT. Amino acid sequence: CASSIGTGDLTGELFF.

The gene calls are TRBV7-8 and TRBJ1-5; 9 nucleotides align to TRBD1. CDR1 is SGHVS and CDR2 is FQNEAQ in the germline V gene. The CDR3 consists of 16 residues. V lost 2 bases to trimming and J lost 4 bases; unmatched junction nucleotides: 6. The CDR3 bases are TGTGCCAGCAGCTTAACCGGGACAGGGATAAATCAGCCCCAGCATTTT. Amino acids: CASSLTGTGINQPQHF.

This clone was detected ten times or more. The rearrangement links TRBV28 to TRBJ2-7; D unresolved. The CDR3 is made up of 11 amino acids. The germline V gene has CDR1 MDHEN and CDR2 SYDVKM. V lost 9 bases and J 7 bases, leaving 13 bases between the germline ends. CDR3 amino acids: CASCEAQEQYF. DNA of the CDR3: TGTGCCAGTTGTGAAGCCCAGGAGCAGTACTTC.

The CDR3: CACYPVGRSPYGYTF. In DNA form, the CDR3 reads TGTGCCTGCTATCCCGTGGGACGTTCGCCCTATGGCTACACCTTC. The chain combines TRBV30 with TRBJ1-2; D perhaps matches TRBD1 (5 bases). The germline CDR1 and CDR2 sequences are GTSNPN and SVGIG (reference sequence). Trimming took 6 bases from V and 4 from J, leaving 21 bases between them. The CDR3 is made up of 15 amino acids.

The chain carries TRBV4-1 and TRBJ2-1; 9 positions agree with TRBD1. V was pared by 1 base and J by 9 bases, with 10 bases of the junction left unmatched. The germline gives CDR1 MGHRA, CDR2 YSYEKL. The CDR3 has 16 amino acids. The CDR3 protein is CASSQVRGQGFSEQFF. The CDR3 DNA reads TGCGCCAGCAGCCAAGTCAGGGGACAGGGCTTTAGTGAGCAGTTCTTC.

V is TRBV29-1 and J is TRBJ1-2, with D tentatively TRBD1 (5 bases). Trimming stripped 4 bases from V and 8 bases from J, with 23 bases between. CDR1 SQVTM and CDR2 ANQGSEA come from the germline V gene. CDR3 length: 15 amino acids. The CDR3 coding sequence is TGCAGCGTTGTGACAGTTCCGGCGGAGTCTGGGGGCTACACCTTC. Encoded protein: CSVVTVPAESGGYTF.

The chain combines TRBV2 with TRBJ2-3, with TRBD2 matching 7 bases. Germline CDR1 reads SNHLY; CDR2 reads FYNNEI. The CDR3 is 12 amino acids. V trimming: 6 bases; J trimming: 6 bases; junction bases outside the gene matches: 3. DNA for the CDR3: TGTGCCAGCAGACAACTAGCGGATACGCAGTATTTT. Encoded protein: CASRQLADTQYF. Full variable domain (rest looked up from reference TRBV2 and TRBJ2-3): EPEVTQTPSHQVTQMGQEVILRCVPISNHLYFYWYRQILGQKVEFLVSFYNNEISEKSEIFDDQFSVERPDGSNFTLKIRSTKLEDSAMYFCASRQLADTQYFGPGTRLTVL.

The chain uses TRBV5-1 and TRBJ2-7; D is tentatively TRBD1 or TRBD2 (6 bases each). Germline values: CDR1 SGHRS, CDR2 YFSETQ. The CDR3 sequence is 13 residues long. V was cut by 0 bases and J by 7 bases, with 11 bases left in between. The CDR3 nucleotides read TGCGCCAGCAGCTTGGCCAGGGGAGGTGAGCAGTACTTC. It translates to CASSLARGGEQYF.

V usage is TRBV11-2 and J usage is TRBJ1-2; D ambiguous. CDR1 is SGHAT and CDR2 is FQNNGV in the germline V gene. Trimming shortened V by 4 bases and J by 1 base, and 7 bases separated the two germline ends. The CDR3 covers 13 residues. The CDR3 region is CASSSSLNYGYTF. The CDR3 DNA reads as TGTGCCAGCAGCTCCTCGCTTAACTATGGCTACACCTTC. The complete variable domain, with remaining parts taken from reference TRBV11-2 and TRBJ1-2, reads EAGVAQSPRYKIIEKRQSVAFWCNPISGHATLYWYQQILGQGPKLLIQFQNNGVVDDSQLPKDRFSAERLKGVDSTLKIQPAKLEDSAVYLCASSSSLNYGYTFGSGTRLTVV.

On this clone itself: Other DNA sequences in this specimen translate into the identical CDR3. The CDR3 reads CASSPGFYEQYF. CDR3 DNA sequence: TGTGCCAGCAGTCCAGGATTTTACGAGCAGTACTTC. The V and J genes are TRBV6-5 and TRBJ2-7; D remains unclear. The CDR3 runs to 12 residues. The germline CDR1 and CDR2 sequences are MNHEY and SVGAGI. V shed 5 bases and J shed 4 bases, with 9 bases lying between them.

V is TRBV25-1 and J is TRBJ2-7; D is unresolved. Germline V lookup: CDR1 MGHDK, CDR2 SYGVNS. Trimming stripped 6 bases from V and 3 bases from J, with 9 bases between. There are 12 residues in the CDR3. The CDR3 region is CASRGLGYEQYF. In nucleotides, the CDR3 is TGTGCCAGCAGAGGTTTAGGCTACGAGCAGTACTTC.

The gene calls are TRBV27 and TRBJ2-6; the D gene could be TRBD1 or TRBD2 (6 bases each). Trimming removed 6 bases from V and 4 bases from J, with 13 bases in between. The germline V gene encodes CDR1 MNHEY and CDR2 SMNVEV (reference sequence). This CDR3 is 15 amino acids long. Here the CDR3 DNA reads TGTGCCAGCAGCGGAGGGGGAGCGGGGGCCAACGTCCTGACTTTC. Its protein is CASSGGGAGANVLTF.

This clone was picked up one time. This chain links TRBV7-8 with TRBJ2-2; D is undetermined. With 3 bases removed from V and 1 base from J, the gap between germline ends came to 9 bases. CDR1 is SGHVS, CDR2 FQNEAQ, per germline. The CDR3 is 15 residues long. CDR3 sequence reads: CASSFGDRNTGELFF. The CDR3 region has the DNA TGTGCCAGCAGCTTCGGCGATAGGAACACCGGGGAGCTGTTTTTT.

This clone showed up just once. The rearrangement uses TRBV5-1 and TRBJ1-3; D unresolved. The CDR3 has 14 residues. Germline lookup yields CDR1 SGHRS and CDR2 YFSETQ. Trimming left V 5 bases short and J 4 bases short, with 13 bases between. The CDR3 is CASREAVGGNTIYF. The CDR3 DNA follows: TGCGCCAGCAGGGAAGCGGTCGGAGGAAACACCATATATTTT.

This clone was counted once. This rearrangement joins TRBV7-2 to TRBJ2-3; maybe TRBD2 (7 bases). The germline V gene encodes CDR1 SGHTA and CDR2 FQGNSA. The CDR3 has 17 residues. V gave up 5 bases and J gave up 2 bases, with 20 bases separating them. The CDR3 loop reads CASSPWGLAAATDTQYF. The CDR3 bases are TGTGCCAGCAGCCCCTGGGGGCTAGCGGCCGCCACAGATACGCAGTATTTT.

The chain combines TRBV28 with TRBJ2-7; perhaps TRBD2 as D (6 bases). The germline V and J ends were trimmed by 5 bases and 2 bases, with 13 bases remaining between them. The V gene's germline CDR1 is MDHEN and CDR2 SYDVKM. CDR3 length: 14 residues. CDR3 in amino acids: CASSETAGTYEQYF. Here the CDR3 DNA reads TGTGCCAGCAGTGAGACGGCGGGGACCTACGAGCAGTACTTC.